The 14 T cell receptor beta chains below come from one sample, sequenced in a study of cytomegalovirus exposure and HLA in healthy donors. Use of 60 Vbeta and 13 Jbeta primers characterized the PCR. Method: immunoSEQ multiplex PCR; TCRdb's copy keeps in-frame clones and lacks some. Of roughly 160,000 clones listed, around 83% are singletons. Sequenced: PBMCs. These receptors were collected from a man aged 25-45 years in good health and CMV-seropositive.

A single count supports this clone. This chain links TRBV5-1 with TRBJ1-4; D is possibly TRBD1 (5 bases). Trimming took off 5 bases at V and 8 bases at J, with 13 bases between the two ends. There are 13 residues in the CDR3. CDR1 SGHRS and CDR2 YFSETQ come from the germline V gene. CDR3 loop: CASSYGQSEKLFF. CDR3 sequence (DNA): TGCGCCAGCAGTTATGGACAATCCGAAAAACTGTTTTTT.

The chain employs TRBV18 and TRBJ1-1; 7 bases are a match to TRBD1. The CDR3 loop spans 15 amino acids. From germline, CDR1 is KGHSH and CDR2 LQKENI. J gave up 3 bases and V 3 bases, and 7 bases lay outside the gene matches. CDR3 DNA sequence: TGTGCCAGCTCACCCTTGACAGGGCGCGACACTGAAGCTTTCTTT. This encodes CASSPLTGRDTEAFF.

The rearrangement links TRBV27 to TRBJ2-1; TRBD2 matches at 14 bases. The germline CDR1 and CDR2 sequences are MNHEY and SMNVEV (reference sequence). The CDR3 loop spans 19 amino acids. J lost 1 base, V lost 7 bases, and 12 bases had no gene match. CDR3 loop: CASTSGLAGAVLSYNEQFF. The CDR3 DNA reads TGTGCCAGCACATCGGGACTAGCGGGAGCTGTACTTTCCTACAATGAGCAGTTCTTC.

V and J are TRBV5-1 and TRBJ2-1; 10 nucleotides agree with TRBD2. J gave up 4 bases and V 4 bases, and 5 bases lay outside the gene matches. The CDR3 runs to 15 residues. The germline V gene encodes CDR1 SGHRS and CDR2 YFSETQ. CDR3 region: CASSVPSGGYNEQFF. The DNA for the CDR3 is TGCGCCAGCAGCGTCCCTAGCGGGGGATACAATGAGCAGTTCTTC.

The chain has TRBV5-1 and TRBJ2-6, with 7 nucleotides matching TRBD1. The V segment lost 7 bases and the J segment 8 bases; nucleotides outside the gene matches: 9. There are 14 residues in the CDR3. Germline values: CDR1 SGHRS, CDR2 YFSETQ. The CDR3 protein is CASGRQGITNVLTF. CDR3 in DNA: TGCGCCAGCGGGAGACAGGGTATAACCAACGTCCTGACTTTC.

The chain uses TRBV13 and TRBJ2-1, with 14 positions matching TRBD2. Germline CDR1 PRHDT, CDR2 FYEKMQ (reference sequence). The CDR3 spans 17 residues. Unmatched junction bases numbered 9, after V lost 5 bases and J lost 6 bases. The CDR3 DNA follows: TGTGCCAGCAGCCCAAAACCGGGACTAGCGGGAGTCAATGAGCAGTTCTTC. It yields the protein CASSPKPGLAGVNEQFF.

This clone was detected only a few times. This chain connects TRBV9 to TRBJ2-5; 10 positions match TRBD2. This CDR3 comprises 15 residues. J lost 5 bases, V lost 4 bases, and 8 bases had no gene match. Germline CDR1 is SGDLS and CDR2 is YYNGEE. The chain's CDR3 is CASSHPASGSETQYF. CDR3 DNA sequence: TGTGCCAGCAGCCACCCGGCTAGCGGGAGTGAGACCCAGTACTTC.

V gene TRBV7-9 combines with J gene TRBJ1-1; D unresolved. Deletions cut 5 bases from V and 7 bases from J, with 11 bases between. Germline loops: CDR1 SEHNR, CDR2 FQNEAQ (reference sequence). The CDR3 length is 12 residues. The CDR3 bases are TGTGCCAGCAGCCCCCAACACAGTGAAGCTTTCTTT. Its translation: CASSPQHSEAFF.

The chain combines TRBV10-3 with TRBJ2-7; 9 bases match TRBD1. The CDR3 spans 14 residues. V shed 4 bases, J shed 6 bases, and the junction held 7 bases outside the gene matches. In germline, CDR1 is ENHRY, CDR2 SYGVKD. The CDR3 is CAISATGQGGEQYF. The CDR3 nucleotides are TGTGCCATCAGTGCCACGGGACAGGGCGGCGAGCAGTACTTC.

The CDR3 loop reads CARIPSSSYNEQFF. The CDR3, as DNA: TGTGCCAGGATCCCCTCGAGCTCCTACAATGAGCAGTTCTTC. The chain couples TRBV25-1 to TRBJ2-1; unclear D gene. CDR1 is MGHDK, CDR2 SYGVNS, per germline. There are 14 residues in the CDR3. V was shortened by 9 bases and J by 0 bases, with 12 bases between the two germline ends.

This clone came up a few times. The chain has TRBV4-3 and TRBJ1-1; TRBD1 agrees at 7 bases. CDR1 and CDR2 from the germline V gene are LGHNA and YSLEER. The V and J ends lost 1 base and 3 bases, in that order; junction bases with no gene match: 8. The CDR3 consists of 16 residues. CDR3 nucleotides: TGCGCCAGCAGCCAAGCCTCGACAGGGTTCGACACTGAAGCTTTCTTT. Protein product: CASSQASTGFDTEAFF.

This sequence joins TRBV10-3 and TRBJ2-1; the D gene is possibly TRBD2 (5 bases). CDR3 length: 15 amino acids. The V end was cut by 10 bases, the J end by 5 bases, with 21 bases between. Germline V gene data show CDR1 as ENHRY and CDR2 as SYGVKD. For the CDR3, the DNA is TGTGCCACCAAAGCGGTGCTAGTTGCCAACAATGAGCAGTTCTTC. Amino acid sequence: CATKAVLVANNEQFF.

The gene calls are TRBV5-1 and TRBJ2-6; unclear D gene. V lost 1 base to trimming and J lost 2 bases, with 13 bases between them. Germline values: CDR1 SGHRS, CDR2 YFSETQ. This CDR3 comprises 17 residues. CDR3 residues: CASSLLAFSPGANVLTF. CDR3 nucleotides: TGCGCCAGCAGCTTGTTAGCCTTTTCCCCTGGGGCCAACGTCCTGACTTTC.

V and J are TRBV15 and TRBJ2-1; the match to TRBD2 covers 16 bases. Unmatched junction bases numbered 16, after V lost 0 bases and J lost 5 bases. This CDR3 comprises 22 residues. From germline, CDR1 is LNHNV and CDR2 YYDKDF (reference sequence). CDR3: CATSRDSRVGTSGRVYNNEQFF. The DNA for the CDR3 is TGTGCCACCAGCAGAGATTCCCGCGTCGGGACTAGCGGGAGGGTGTACAACAATGAGCAGTTCTTC.